The 31 T cell receptor beta chains given below trace back to one sample, sequenced in a study of Ad26.COV2.S vaccination and SARS-CoV-2 variants. Clones were read by immunoSEQ multiplex PCR, and TCRdb kept only the in-frame ones, dropping some. The sample carries approximately 300,000 clones, around four fifths recorded once. Treatment meaning: around 19 received Ad26.COV2.S at low or high dose, single or two shots; roughly 5 received placebo; per-sample allocation not given. Repertoires come from day 63 after the first vaccine or placebo injection. The sequences come from peripheral blood, collected in a trial of Ad26.COV2.S vaccine versus placebo. Source of these receptors: a person between 18 and 60 years old who received the Ad26.COV2.S COVID-19 vaccine or a placebo.

The rearrangement joins TRBV28 to TRBJ1-5, with D possibly being TRBD1 (6 bases). Germline V gene sequence: CDR1 MDHEN, CDR2 SYDVKM. There are 17 residues in the CDR3. Trimming removed 4 bases at V and 0 bases at J, with 16 bases between. The CDR3 region has the DNA TGTGCCAGCAGTTCCCCAAACAGGGCATATAGCAATCAGCCCCAGCATTTT. The encoded protein is CASSSPNRAYSNQPQHF. The variable domain in full, with the rest retrieved from reference TRBV28 and TRBJ1-5, is DVKVTQSSRYLVKRTGEKVFLECVQDMDHENMFWYRQDPGLGLRLIYFSYDVKMKEKGDIPEGYSVSREKKERFSLILESASTNQTSMYLCASSSPNRAYSNQPQHFGDGTRLSIL.

This chain links TRBV5-1 with TRBJ2-3; TRBD2 aligns across 10 bases. The V gene end was trimmed by 2 bases and the J gene end by 2 bases; junction bases not matched to a gene: 2. Germline CDR1 reads SGHRS; CDR2 reads YFSETQ. The CDR3 has 15 residues. The CDR3 coding sequence is TGCGCCAGCAGCTTAACTAGCGGGGACACAGATACGCAGTATTTT. Its translation is CASSLTSGDTDTQYF. The whole variable domain, remainder taken from reference TRBV5-1 and TRBJ2-3, is KAGVTQTPRYLIKTRGQQVTLSCSPISGHRSVSWYQQTPGQGLQFLFEYFSETQRNKGNFPGRFSGRQFSNSRSEMNVSTLELGDSALYLCASSLTSGDTDTQYFGPGTRLTVL.

The gene calls are TRBV7-3 and TRBJ1-6, with D possibly matching TRBD1 (5 bases). Per germline, CDR1 SGHTA and CDR2 FQGTGA. V lost 0 bases and J 9 bases, leaving 6 bases between the germline ends. The CDR3 length is 13 residues. The CDR3 nucleotides are TGTGCCAGCAGCTTAACGAGGGGTTCACCCCTCCACTTT. This gives the protein CASSLTRGSPLHF. Based on the CDR3 plus reference TRBV7-3 and TRBJ1-6, the full variable domain is GAGVSQTPSNKVTEKGKYVELRCDPISGHTALYWYRQSLGQGPEFLIYFQGTGAADDSGLPNDRFFAVRPEGSVSTLKIQRTERGDSAVYLCASSLTRGSPLHFGNGTRLTVT.

V usage is TRBV3-1 (or the pseudogene TRBV3-2) and J usage is TRBJ2-7; a weak D match, TRBD2 (5 bases). Germline CDR1 LGHDT, CDR2 YNNKEL (reference sequence). The CDR3 runs to 15 residues. Trimming cost V 4 bases and J 2 bases, with 15 bases left between them. The CDR3 bases are TGTGCCAGCAGCCGAAGATCGGGATCTCCCTACGAGCAGTACTTC. Protein: CASSRRSGSPYEQYF.

The rearrangement links TRBV7-9 to TRBJ2-7; a possible D gene is TRBD2 (5 bases). CDR3 length: 14 amino acids. Trimming took 3 bases from V and 4 from J, leaving 13 bases between them. From germline, CDR1 is SEHNR and CDR2 FQNEAQ (reference sequence). This chain's CDR3 is CASSLDSQRYEQYF. CDR3 nucleotide sequence: TGTGCCAGCAGCTTGGACTCCCAAAGGTACGAGCAGTACTTC. The full variable domain, its missing parts supplied by reference TRBV7-9 and TRBJ2-7, is DTGVSQNPRHKITKRGQNVTFRCDPISEHNRLYWYRQTLGQGPEFLTYFQNEAQLEKSRLLSDRFSAERPKGSFSTLEIQRTEQGDSAMYLCASSLDSQRYEQYFGPGTRLTVT.

The chain uses TRBV9 and TRBJ1-2; D remains ambiguous. Trimming shortened V by 4 bases and J by 2 bases, and 9 bases separated the two germline ends. In germline, CDR1 is SGDLS, CDR2 YYNGEE. The CDR3 has 13 amino acids. The CDR3 DNA follows: TGTGCCAGCAGCTCAGGTACAAACTATGGCTACACCTTC. Translating it yields CASSSGTNYGYTF.

The V call is TRBV4-2, the J call TRBJ2-1, with D tentatively TRBD2 (5 bases). Germline CDR1 and CDR2: LGHNA and YNFKEQ. This CDR3 spans 13 amino acids. The ends were cut back, 0 bases at V and 12 bases at J, with 12 bases in the middle. The CDR3 here is CASSQEEGARQFF. The CDR3 bases are TGTGCCAGCAGCCAAGAAGAGGGCGCACGGCAGTTCTTC.

This chain links TRBV27 with TRBJ1-5; no firm D call. The CDR3 runs to 15 residues. Trimming removed 0 bases from V and 5 bases from J, with 11 bases in between. The V gene's germline CDR1 is MNHEY and CDR2 SMNVEV (reference sequence). The CDR3 bases are TGTGCCAGCAGTTTATCGACATTGAGGGATCAGCCCCAGCATTTT. Its protein product is CASSLSTLRDQPQHF.

This sequence joins TRBV11-3 and TRBJ2-4, with D tentatively TRBD1 or TRBD2 (5 bases each). CDR1 is SGHNT, CDR2 YENEEA, per germline. The germline V and J ends were trimmed by 5 bases and 9 bases, with 14 bases remaining between them. This CDR3 has 13 residues. CDR3 protein: CASSPRGVSIQYF. The CDR3 coding sequence is TGTGCCAGCAGCCCTCGAGGGGTGAGCATTCAGTACTTC.

Details on this clone: One junction end does not reproduce the germline sequence, and a read error may be involved. The rearrangement uses TRBV3-1 (or the pseudogene TRBV3-2) and TRBJ2-4; D is possibly TRBD2 (7 bases). The germline V gene has CDR1 LGHDT and CDR2 YNNKEL (reference sequence). The CDR3 is 15 residues long. This CDR3 is CATSQEGGGLVIQYF. The CDR3 DNA sequence: TGTGCCACCAGCCAAGAGGGGGGGGGTCTCGTCATTCAGTACTTC.

This clone has only a few counts. The chain recombines TRBV6-5 with TRBJ1-2; D is possibly TRBD1 (6 bases). CDR3 length: 16 amino acids. Trimming left V 0 bases short and J 8 bases short, with 19 bases between. CDR1 MNHEY and CDR2 SVGAGI come from the germline V gene. The CDR3, as DNA: TGTGCCAGCAGTTACTCAATTCTGGGGGGCCCTCGGGGCTACACCTTC. Translated, it gives CASSYSILGGPRGYTF.

This clone occurred once. This rearrangement joins TRBV5-1 to TRBJ1-2; D may be TRBD1 (5 bases). Germline V lookup: CDR1 SGHRS, CDR2 YFSETQ. The CDR3 consists of 14 residues. Trimming removed 0 bases at V and 7 bases at J, with 13 bases between. CDR3 protein: CASSLGQFRGGYTF. The CDR3 DNA follows: TGCGCCAGCAGCTTGGGACAGTTTCGGGGTGGCTACACCTTC. Filled out from reference TRBV5-1 and TRBJ1-2, the complete variable domain reads KAGVTQTPRYLIKTRGQQVTLSCSPISGHRSVSWYQQTPGQGLQFLFEYFSETQRNKGNFPGRFSGRQFSNSRSEMNVSTLELGDSALYLCASSLGQFRGGYTFGSGTRLTVV.

The V call is TRBV29-1, the J call TRBJ1-2; TRBD1 matches 11 bases. Looked up from germline, CDR1 is SQVTM and CDR2 is ANQGSEA. With 0 bases clipped from V and 8 bases from J, the junction kept 2 bases outside the gene matches. This CDR3 is 13 amino acids long. The CDR3 region is CSVEEGQGVGYTF. The CDR3 DNA sequence: TGCAGCGTTGAAGAGGGACAGGGGGTCGGCTACACCTTC.

The gene calls are TRBV19 and TRBJ1-5, with D unresolved. CDR3 size: 15 residues. V lost 1 base and J 4 bases, leaving 11 bases between the germline ends. CDR1 is LNHDA, CDR2 SQIVND, per germline (reference sequence). The CDR3 DNA reads TGTGCCAGTAGTATAGGCGCCAGGATAAATCAGCCCCAGCATTTT. Translation: CASSIGARINQPQHF.

The V call is TRBV7-3, the J call TRBJ2-1; D not certain. Trimming shortened V by 5 bases and J by 9 bases, and 14 bases separated the two germline ends. Germline V gives CDR1 SGHTA, CDR2 FQGTGA. The length of the CDR3 is 13 residues. The CDR3 sequence is CASSPRRLGEQFF. The CDR3 nucleotides are TGTGCCAGCAGCCCCCGTAGGTTGGGTGAGCAGTTCTTC.

The rearrangement links TRBV14 to TRBJ2-7; 8 positions agree with TRBD1. V lost 6 bases to trimming and J lost 1 base; unmatched junction nucleotides: 8. This CDR3 region has 15 residues. Germline-derived CDR1 and CDR2 are SGHDN and FVKESK. CDR3 loop: CASRTTGAASYEQYF. The CDR3 DNA is TGTGCCAGCAGAACGACAGGGGCGGCTTCCTACGAGCAGTACTTC.

This clone is a singleton in its sample. This sequence joins TRBV6-6 and TRBJ1-2, with D tentatively TRBD1 (6 bases). The germline gives CDR1 MNHNY, CDR2 SVGAGI (reference sequence). The V end lost 4 bases, the J end lost 0 bases, and 9 bases lay between the germline ends. The CDR3 covers 14 residues. The CDR3 reads CASSSGAANYGYTF. The CDR3 DNA is TGTGCCAGCAGTTCAGGGGCAGCTAACTATGGCTACACCTTC.

This clone was counted many times. The CDR3 nucleotides are TGTGCCAGTAGTAAGTTAGATACGCAGTATTTT. This sequence encodes CASSKLDTQYF. The chain recombines TRBV19 with TRBJ2-3; D unresolved. The V end was cut by 4 bases, the J end by 5 bases, with 4 bases between. CDR1 and CDR2 from the germline V gene are LNHDA and SQIVND (reference sequence). This CDR3 spans 11 amino acids. Filled out from reference TRBV19 and TRBJ2-3, the complete variable domain reads DGGITQSPKYLFRKEGQNVTLSCEQNLNHDAMYWYRQDPGQGLRLIYYSQIVNDFQKGDIAEGYSVSREKKESFPLTVTSAQKNPTAFYLCASSKLDTQYFGPGTRLTVL.

The V call is TRBV28, the J call TRBJ1-1; 8 bases line up with TRBD1. V lost 3 bases, J lost 6 bases, and 15 bases stayed unmatched. CDR3 size: 17 residues. Germline V lookup: CDR1 MDHEN, CDR2 SYDVKM. Written as DNA, the CDR3 is TGTGCCAGCAGTTTCAGGCAGGGGGCATGGAGCGGTTCTGAAGCTTTCTTT. This gives the protein CASSFRQGAWSGSEAFF.

This clone was picked up a small number of times. The V gene is TRBV11-3, the J gene TRBJ2-7; TRBD2 matches at 8 bases. The ends lost 1 base at V and 3 bases at J; junction bases unmatched: 5. The CDR3 extends over 15 amino acids. From germline, CDR1 is SGHNT and CDR2 YENEEA. The CDR3 here is CASSLAAGGYYEQYF. As DNA, the CDR3 is TGTGCCAGCAGCTTAGCTGCGGGGGGATACTACGAGCAGTACTTC.

In nucleotides, the CDR3 is TGTGCCAGCAGCCCGCCGGGACCCGAGGTGTATTTT. Protein product: CASSPPGPEVYF. The chain is built from TRBV14 and TRBJ2-3; D tentatively fits TRBD1 or TRBD2 (5 bases each). Per germline, CDR1 SGHDN and CDR2 FVKESK. V gave up 4 bases and J gave up 14 bases, with 16 bases separating them. The CDR3 covers 12 residues. The variable domain in full, completed from reference TRBV14 and TRBJ2-3, reads EAGVTQFPSHSVIEKGQTVTLRCDPISGHDNLYWYRRVMGKEIKFLLHFVKESKQDESGMPNNRFLAERTGGTYSTLKVQPAELEDSGVYFCASSPPGPEVYFGPGTRLTVL.

The chain joins TRBV5-1 to TRBJ2-1; D possibly uses TRBD1 or TRBD2 (5 bases each). The CDR3 runs 12 residues. Germline assignment: CDR1 SGHRS and CDR2 YFSETQ. Trimming pared 5 bases from V and 10 bases from J, leaving 13 bases between. This CDR3 is CASRWDGVEQFF. The CDR3 bases are TGCGCCAGCAGATGGGACGGCGTAGAGCAGTTCTTC.

The sample holds one count of this clone. The rearrangement joins TRBV21-1 to TRBJ1-5; TRBD1 is the table's D call and was not checked against the DNA. TRBV21-1 is an annotated pseudogene. This CDR3 is 16 amino acids long. The CDR3 is CASSKGETGGGQPQHF. The CDR3 nucleotides read TGTGCCAGCAGCAAAGGCGAGACAGGGGGCGGTCAGCCCCAGCATTTT.

The J gene is TRBJ2-2, the V gene TRBV10-2; D assignment may be TRBD1 or TRBD2 (5 bases each). Looked up from germline, CDR1 is WSHSY and CDR2 is SAAADI. This CDR3 has 17 amino acids. The V end was cut by 0 bases, the J end by 1 base, with 12 bases between. This chain's CDR3 is CASSESSGTGNTGELFF. Here the CDR3 DNA reads TGCGCCAGCAGTGAGTCGAGTGGGACCGGGAACACCGGGGAGCTGTTTTTT.

V and J are TRBV7-9 and TRBJ2-7, with 8 bases identical to TRBD1. Looked up from germline, CDR1 is SEHNR and CDR2 is FQNEAQ (reference sequence). The CDR3 loop spans 16 amino acids. J was trimmed by 5 bases and V by 5 bases; bases with no gene match: 14. This CDR3 is CASSREEDRVFHEQYF. The CDR3 region has the DNA TGTGCCAGCAGCCGAGAAGAGGACAGGGTATTCCACGAGCAGTACTTC.

The J gene is TRBJ1-2, the V gene TRBV10-3; 9 nucleotides agree with TRBD1. V dropped 4 bases and J dropped 3; count of bases not matched to a gene: 6. Germline assignment: CDR1 ENHRY and CDR2 SYGVKD. The CDR3 is made up of 15 amino acids. The CDR3 nucleotides read TGTGCCATCAGTGTACAGGGGGCGGGTGACTATGGCTACACCTTC. Its protein product is CAISVQGAGDYGYTF.

In its sample, this clone was seen once. The chain couples TRBV28 to TRBJ1-1, with D unresolved. The CDR3 has 14 residues. Germline V gene sequence: CDR1 MDHEN, CDR2 SYDVKM. V shed 6 bases and J shed 0 bases, with 11 bases lying between them. In DNA form, the CDR3 reads TGTGCCAGCAGGTCGCGGGCTTTGAACACTGAAGCTTTCTTT. It yields the protein CASRSRALNTEAFF.

This chain joins TRBV5-1 and TRBJ2-4; perhaps D is TRBD1 or TRBD2 (5 bases each). Germline CDR1 and CDR2: SGHRS and YFSETQ. The CDR3 length is 14 residues. V was cut by 3 bases and J by 2 bases, with 9 bases left in between. The DNA of the CDR3 is TGCGCCAGCAGCTGGGACGGCCCCAAAAACATTCAGTACTTC. This sequence encodes CASSWDGPKNIQYF.

The rearrangement joins TRBV7-9 to TRBJ1-6, with D possibly TRBD1 on 5 matching bases. The CDR3 is 13 amino acids. CDR1 and CDR2 from the germline V gene are SEHNR and FQNEAQ (reference sequence). CDR3 region: CALTWDHNSPLHF. The DNA for the CDR3 is TGTGCGCTAACGTGGGACCATAATTCACCCCTCCACTTT.

V is TRBV6-1 and J is TRBJ1-3; 9 nucleotides agree with TRBD1. The CDR3 has 16 residues. J was trimmed by 6 bases and V by 2 bases; bases with no gene match: 8. Germline CDR1 reads MNHNS; CDR2 reads SASEGT. DNA for the CDR3: TGTGCCAGCAGTGAATGGGGGGGACAGGGCGCAAACACCATATATTTT. Amino acids: CASSEWGGQGANTIYF.

CDR3 nucleotide sequence: TGCGCCAGCAGCCAAGGGGCGTTGAGGGAAAGGACAGGGCCGGGGTCCCAGCATTTT. The encoded protein is CASSQGALRERTGPGSQHF. The chain has TRBV4-1 and TRBJ1-5, with TRBD1 matching 8 bases. CDR1 is MGHRA and CDR2 is YSYEKL in the germline V gene. This CDR3 is 19 amino acids long. V shed 1 base and J 11 bases; nucleotides not matched to a gene: 22.